The sequence of this T cell receptor beta chain was determined in a study of graft-versus-host responses after intestinal transplantation. Germline CDR1 reads SGHTA; CDR2 reads FQGNSA. This CDR3 spans 16 amino acids. V dropped 1 base and J dropped 2 bases, with 14 bases sitting between them. Study results and caveats: Early post-transplant declines in HvG were associated with peak levels of circulating GvH clones. The recipient marrow held GvH clones, and some of them showed up first in ileum or blood.

Profiled with immunoSEQ multiplex PCR; TCRdb holds only in-frame clones, not every one. The sample yields about 120,000 clones, 90% to 95% seen once. On this clone: Its specificity is unknown.

V gene TRBV7-2 combines with J gene TRBJ2-5; either TRBD1 or TRBD2 may fit D (5 bases each). This TCR came from a human donor who was the organ donor for an intestinal transplant. Sample: unstimulated CD4+ T cells sorted from spleen or lymph node cells, taken before transplant. The CDR3 region has the DNA TGTGCCAGCAGCTTAGAGGGGTACGGAGGACAAGAGACCCAGTACTTC. This codes for CASSLEGYGGQETQYF.